The 27 T cell receptor beta chains given below trace back to one sample, sequenced in a study of OX40 agonist ivuxolimab in advanced cancers. This table comes from immunoSEQ multiplex PCR, and its TCRdb copy is limited to in-frame clones, with some not included. The sample shows tens of thousands of clones, about 81% of them seen only once. The sequencing here drew on CD4+ or CD8+ T cells sorted from blood, taken in a trial of the OX40 agonist ivuxolimab. The receptors stem from an adult with an advanced solid tumor such as melanoma, head and neck, liver or kidney cancer.

This sequence joins TRBV6-5 and TRBJ2-5; D is possibly TRBD1 or TRBD2 (5 bases each). Trimming removed 6 bases from V and 5 bases from J, with 10 bases in between. This CDR3 region has 12 residues. CDR1 MNHEY and CDR2 SVGAGI come from the germline V gene. In DNA, the CDR3 is TGTGCCAGCAGGGGGACGGAGGAGACCCAGTACTTC. The encoded protein is CASRGTEETQYF.

The gene calls are TRBV5-1 and TRBJ2-1, with D perhaps TRBD1 (5 bases). The length of the CDR3 is 14 residues. V was clipped by 0 bases and J by 9 bases, with 13 bases between them. Germline V CDR1 and CDR2: SGHRS, YFSETQ. The CDR3 reads CASSLGAGSPEQFF. Here the CDR3 DNA reads TGCGCCAGCAGCTTGGGTGCAGGGTCCCCTGAGCAGTTCTTC.

The chain combines TRBV4-1 with TRBJ1-5; D not resolved. V lost 5 bases and J 5 bases, leaving 10 bases between the germline ends. CDR1 and CDR2 (germline): MGHRA, YSYEKL. The CDR3 is 13 amino acids. The CDR3 DNA is TGCGCCAGCAGCATGACCTGGGATCAGCCCCAGCATTTT. This encodes CASSMTWDQPQHF.

The chain is built from TRBV10-3 and TRBJ1-2, with 8 nucleotides matching TRBD1. The V segment lost 10 bases and the J segment 3 bases; nucleotides outside the gene matches: 4. This CDR3 comprises 12 residues. Germline CDR1 reads ENHRY; CDR2 reads SYGVKD. The CDR3 DNA is TGTGCCACCCAGACAGGGGACTATGGCTACACCTTC. Its translation is CATQTGDYGYTF.

The gene calls are TRBV5-1 and TRBJ2-1; 9 bases fit TRBD2. CDR3 length equals 15 residues. Trimming took 0 bases from V and 7 from J; bases not matched to a gene: 5. In germline, CDR1 is SGHRS, CDR2 YFSETQ. The DNA for the CDR3 is TGCGCCAGCAGCTTGGGTAGCGGGGGCTCAAATGAGCAGTTCTTC. Its protein is CASSLGSGGSNEQFF.

This clone was counted many times. This sequence joins TRBV5-1 and TRBJ1-1, with D perhaps TRBD1 (5 bases). Per the germline V gene, CDR1 is SGHRS and CDR2 is YFSETQ. The CDR3 has 14 amino acids. V lost 4 bases to trimming and J lost 0 bases, with 10 bases between them. DNA of the CDR3: TGCGCCAGCAGCCCGGACACATTGAACACTGAAGCTTTCTTT. This sequence encodes CASSPDTLNTEAFF.

There are a few counts of this clone. The CDR3 nucleotides read TGTGCCAGCAGCTACCCCGGGACAGGGACTGGGGGCTACACCTTC. This translates into CASSYPGTGTGGYTF. The V call is TRBV11-2, the J call TRBJ1-2, with 9 bases aligning to TRBD1. Per germline, CDR1 SGHAT and CDR2 FQNNGV. With 4 bases clipped from V and 8 bases from J, the junction kept 11 bases outside the gene matches. The CDR3 runs to 15 residues.

The chain carries TRBV29-1 and TRBJ1-2; TRBD1 matches at 9 bases. The CDR3 is 15 amino acids. Trimming at V came to 4 bases and at J to 3 bases, leaving 9 bases not matched to a gene. Germline V gene data show CDR1 as SQVTM and CDR2 as ANQGSEA. The CDR3 sequence is CSVVGTGRSDYGYTF. CDR3 coding DNA: TGCAGCGTTGTAGGGACAGGGAGGTCGGACTATGGCTACACCTTC.

The chain recombines TRBV5-1 with TRBJ2-5; D not resolved. V gave up 0 bases and J gave up 5 bases, with 14 bases separating them. CDR1 SGHRS and CDR2 YFSETQ come from the germline V gene. This CDR3 has 15 amino acids. CDR3 protein: CASSLDPTPEETQYF. The CDR3 DNA follows: TGCGCCAGCAGCTTGGATCCGACACCAGAGGAGACCCAGTACTTC.

The V call is TRBV7-9, the J call TRBJ2-7; unclear D gene. Trimming stripped 1 base from V and 4 bases from J, with 8 bases between. Germline V gene sequence: CDR1 SEHNR, CDR2 FQNEAQ (reference sequence). This CDR3 region has 13 residues. The CDR3 coding sequence is TGTGCCAGCAGCTTAGATCCCCCGTACGAGCAGTACTTC. Translated: CASSLDPPYEQYF.

V and J are TRBV29-1 and TRBJ2-1; 8 nucleotides match TRBD2. Trimming at V came to 1 base and at J to 14 bases, leaving 7 bases not matched to a gene. This CDR3 has 12 amino acids. Germline CDR1 SQVTM, CDR2 ANQGSEA. Here the CDR3 reads CSVEVSGTRKFF. The CDR3 coding sequence is TGCAGCGTTGAAGTATCGGGGACTAGAAAGTTCTTC.

The chain joins TRBV7-2 to TRBJ1-6; the D gene is possibly TRBD1 (6 bases). This CDR3 comprises 16 residues. Trimming removed 0 bases at V and 0 bases at J, with 6 bases between. Germline CDR1 reads SGHTA; CDR2 reads FQGNSA. The CDR3 DNA reads TGTGCCAGCAGCTTAGCAGGGGGCTCCTATAATTCACCCCTCCACTTT. It translates to CASSLAGGSYNSPLHF.

The chain carries TRBV19 and TRBJ2-1; 12 bases are a match to TRBD2. Trimming took 4 bases from V and 3 from J; bases not matched to a gene: 7. The CDR3 runs to 17 residues. Germline CDR1 is LNHDA and CDR2 is SQIVND (reference sequence). The CDR3 loop is CASSSLAGGLRYNEQFF. The CDR3 DNA reads as TGTGCCAGTAGTAGCCTAGCGGGAGGGCTACGCTACAATGAGCAGTTCTTC.

There are a few counts of this clone. CDR3 amino acids: CASSSHREDMYGYTF. In DNA, the CDR3 is TGTGCCAGTAGTTCCCACAGGGAGGATATGTATGGCTACACCTTC. V and J are TRBV19 and TRBJ1-2; D possibly corresponds to TRBD1 (6 bases). This CDR3 has 15 amino acids. Trimming left V 5 bases short and J 5 bases short, with 18 bases between. Germline CDR1 and CDR2: LNHDA and SQIVND (reference sequence).

The chain uses TRBV7-2 and TRBJ2-7, with a tentative D call TRBD1 (5 bases). This CDR3 has 14 residues. CDR1 and CDR2 from the germline V gene are SGHTA and FQGNSA. V dropped 3 bases and J dropped 7 bases, with 16 bases sitting between them. CDR3 region: CASSLSEGAIEQYF. CDR3 DNA sequence: TGTGCCAGCAGCTTGTCGGAAGGGGCTATTGAGCAGTACTTC.

This clone is a singleton in its sample. V usage is TRBV28 and J usage is TRBJ2-5, with D possibly being TRBD2 (6 bases). Trimming shortened V by 5 bases and J by 5 bases, and 12 bases separated the two germline ends. Looked up from germline, CDR1 is MDHEN and CDR2 is SYDVKM. The CDR3 totals 13 residues. CDR3 sequence reads: CASSPAGRETQYF. CDR3 sequence (DNA): TGTGCCAGCAGTCCAGCGGGTCGGGAGACCCAGTACTTC.

The rearrangement joins TRBV4-2 to TRBJ2-3; 8 bases fit TRBD2. Germline V gene data show CDR1 as LGHNA and CDR2 as YNFKEQ. The junction had 9 bases not matched to a gene; V was cut back by 4 bases and J by 0 bases. The CDR3 spans 17 residues. CDR3 loop: CASSRSLAGLSTDTQYF. The DNA of the CDR3 is TGTGCCAGCAGCCGGAGTCTAGCGGGCCTTAGCACAGATACGCAGTATTTT.

The genes are TRBV19 and TRBJ1-4; the D gene is possibly TRBD1 (6 bases). CDR1 and CDR2 (germline): LNHDA, SQIVND (reference sequence). The CDR3 runs 13 residues. Trimming took off 10 bases at V and 8 bases at J, with 17 bases between the two ends. Written as DNA, the CDR3 is TGTGCCACCAACCAGGGGCGTCAGGAAAAACTGTTTTTT. It encodes CATNQGRQEKLFF. The whole variable domain, remainder taken from reference TRBV19 and TRBJ1-4, is DGGITQSPKYLFRKEGQNVTLSCEQNLNHDAMYWYRQDPGQGLRLIYYSQIVNDFQKGDIAEGYSVSREKKESFPLTVTSAQKNPTAFYLCATNQGRQEKLFFGSGTQLSVL.

A single count supports this clone. The rearrangement joins TRBV6-1 to TRBJ1-5, with D possibly TRBD1 on 5 matching bases. Per the germline V gene, CDR1 is MNHNS and CDR2 is SASEGT. This CDR3 contains 15 residues. The V and J ends lost 7 bases and 0 bases respectively, with 13 bases between them. This CDR3 is CASTEGSHSNQPQHF. The CDR3 bases are TGTGCCAGCACCGAGGGGTCCCATAGCAATCAGCCCCAGCATTTT.

The chain uses TRBV30 and TRBJ2-6; D might be TRBD1 (6 bases). The CDR3 runs to 16 residues. The germline V gene has CDR1 GTSNPN and CDR2 SVGIG (reference sequence). Trimming shortened V by 0 bases and J by 4 bases, and 13 bases separated the two germline ends. The CDR3 here is CAWSVQGRWGANVLTF. CDR3 coding DNA: TGTGCCTGGAGTGTGCAGGGGCGGTGGGGGGCCAACGTCCTGACTTTC.

The chain recombines TRBV4-1 with TRBJ2-7; possibly TRBD1 for D (5 bases). This CDR3 is 19 amino acids long. The germline gives CDR1 MGHRA, CDR2 YSYEKL. V was pared by 4 bases and J by 3 bases, with 28 bases between. CDR3 sequence: CASSRTTALGQHIVYEQYF. CDR3 DNA sequence: TGCGCCAGCAGCCGAACTACGGCCCTGGGGCAGCATATTGTCTACGAGCAGTACTTC.

The rearrangement joins TRBV19 to TRBJ2-3; TRBD2 matches at 9 bases. V shed 11 bases and J 1 base; nucleotides not matched to a gene: 10. Germline lookup yields CDR1 LNHDA and CDR2 SQIVND (reference sequence). The CDR3 totals 15 residues. CDR3 sequence: CASQVAGAGTDTQYF. Written as DNA, the CDR3 is TGTGCCTCCCAGGTAGCGGGAGCAGGCACAGATACGCAGTATTTT.

The J gene is TRBJ2-1, the V gene TRBV27; TRBD2 agrees at 10 bases. Germline V gene lookup returns CDR1 MNHEY and CDR2 SMNVEV (reference sequence). There are 16 residues in the CDR3. With 7 bases clipped from V and 4 bases from J, the junction kept 10 bases outside the gene matches. This chain's CDR3 is CASKPSLAGLYNEQFF. The CDR3 nucleotides are TGTGCCAGCAAACCCTCACTAGCGGGATTGTACAATGAGCAGTTCTTC.

The rearrangement uses TRBV9 and TRBJ2-7, with 8 bases matching TRBD2. This CDR3 contains 16 residues. J was trimmed by 0 bases and V by 4 bases; bases with no gene match: 9. Per germline, CDR1 SGDLS and CDR2 YYNGEE. The CDR3 DNA is TGTGCCAGCAGCTCCGCCCCAAGCGGGAGCTCCTACGAGCAGTACTTC. Its protein is CASSSAPSGSSYEQYF.

This chain connects TRBV18 to TRBJ1-1, with D possibly being TRBD1 (6 bases). The CDR3 has 14 residues. V lost 3 bases, J lost 7 bases, and 15 bases lay in between. CDR1 is KGHSH and CDR2 is LQKENI in the germline V gene. The chain's CDR3 is CASSPSGGRSEAFF. The DNA of the CDR3 is TGTGCCAGCTCACCGTCGGGGGGCCGGAGTGAAGCTTTCTTT.

The chain is built from TRBV14 and TRBJ1-2, with D uncertain. The germline V gene encodes CDR1 SGHDN and CDR2 FVKESK. The V gene lost 3 bases and the J gene lost 3 bases, with 11 bases spanning the gap. The CDR3 extends over 14 amino acids. As DNA, the CDR3 is TGTGCCAGCAGCCATCGAGGGTTTCACTATGGCTACACCTTC. Amino acids: CASSHRGFHYGYTF.

This chain uses TRBV6-1 with TRBJ2-3, with D possibly being TRBD1 or TRBD2 (6 bases each). Germline V gene lookup returns CDR1 MNHNS and CDR2 SASEGT. Deletions cut 6 bases from V and 2 bases from J, with 15 bases between. CDR3 size: 15 residues. The CDR3 DNA reads as TGTGCCAGCAGGCCACACTGGGGGGCCACAGATACGCAGTATTTT. Protein product: CASRPHWGATDTQYF.